Reported below is one T cell receptor (beta chain). Its antigen is unidentified. The CDR3 contains 14 residues. Trimming stripped 1 base from V and 10 bases from J, with 17 bases between. In germline, CDR1 is SGHKS, CDR2 YYEKEE (reference sequence). This sample was taken from a study of blood T cells in healthy people across ages. For the second PCR, which ran for about 7 to 11 cycles, a sample-barcoded 5' primer and a J-beta primer mix were used. Researchers report that a template-switch adaptor with 12 random nucleotides tagged each cDNA molecule. Via MiXCR, TCRdb re-called the 5' RACE reads, giving one row per CDR3 protein. The repertoire holds roughly 800,000 distinct CDR3 sequences, with 35% to 40% as singletons. Study-level findings and limits: The study lacked donor CMV status, which possibly confounded expanded clonotype changes.

Each sample used at least 6 million PBMCs. The receptor was isolated from a man in his late teens or twenties in good health. The V call is TRBV5-5, the J call TRBJ1-1; D call uncertain. The specimen sequenced was blood. The CDR3 sequence: CASSLYLGPAGAFF. CDR3 in DNA: TGTGCCAGCAGCTTGTATCTGGGCCCCGCTGGAGCTTTCTTT. The entire variable domain, with the rest obtained from reference TRBV5-5 and TRBJ1-1, is as follows: DAGVTQSPTHLIKTRGQQVTLRCSPISGHKSVSWYQQVLGQGPQFIFQYYEKEERGRGNFPDRFSARQFPNYSSELNVNALLLGDSALYLCASSLYLGPAGAFFGQGTRLTVV.